This entry is about one T cell receptor (beta chain). Antigen unknown. This sample is part of a study of vaccination effects on CD4 cells after COVID-19. Study-wide context: Supplemented with about 10 IU/ml IL-2 and about 10 ug/ml peptides, a few million PBMC per well were kept in culture.

With roughly 10 days of culture completed, CD4+ T cells were isolated. Cells had half their medium changed to IL-2 medium on days 3 and 7. TCRdb's table, derived via immunoSEQ multiplex PCR, lists solely in-frame clones and lacks some. The data show more than 30,000 clones, 82% seen once. Losses at the gene ends were 6 bases for V and 5 bases for J; bases not matched to a gene: 5. CDR1 and CDR2 from the germline V gene are MNHEY and SVGAGI. The CDR3 has 14 amino acids. The gene calls are TRBV6-5 and TRBJ2-5; 11 positions match TRBD2. The starting material was CD4+ T cells from PBMCs cultured without peptide, obtained before COVID-19 vaccination. This sequence was found in a human donor who received a COVID-19 vaccine. The CDR3 region is CASRRTSGWETQYF. As DNA, the CDR3 is TGTGCCAGCAGACGGACTAGCGGGTGGGAGACCCAGTACTTC.